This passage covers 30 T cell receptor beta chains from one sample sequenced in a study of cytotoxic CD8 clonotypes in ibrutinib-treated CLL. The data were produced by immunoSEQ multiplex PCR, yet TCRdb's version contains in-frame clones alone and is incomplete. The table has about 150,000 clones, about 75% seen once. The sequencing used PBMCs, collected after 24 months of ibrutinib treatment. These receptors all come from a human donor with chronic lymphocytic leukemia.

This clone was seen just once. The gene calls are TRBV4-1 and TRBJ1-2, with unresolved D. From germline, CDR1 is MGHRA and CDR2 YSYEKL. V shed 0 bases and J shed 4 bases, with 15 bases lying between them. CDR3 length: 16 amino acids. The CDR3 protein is CASSQDLGLGTYGYTF. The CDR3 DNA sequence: TGCGCCAGCAGCCAAGATCTGGGTCTGGGAACCTATGGCTACACCTTC.

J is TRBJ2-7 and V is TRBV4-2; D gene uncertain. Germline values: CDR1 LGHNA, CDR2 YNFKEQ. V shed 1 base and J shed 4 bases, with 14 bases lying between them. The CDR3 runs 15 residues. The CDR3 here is CASSQGTQAEYEQYF. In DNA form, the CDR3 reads TGTGCCAGCAGCCAAGGGACCCAGGCCGAATACGAGCAGTACTTC.

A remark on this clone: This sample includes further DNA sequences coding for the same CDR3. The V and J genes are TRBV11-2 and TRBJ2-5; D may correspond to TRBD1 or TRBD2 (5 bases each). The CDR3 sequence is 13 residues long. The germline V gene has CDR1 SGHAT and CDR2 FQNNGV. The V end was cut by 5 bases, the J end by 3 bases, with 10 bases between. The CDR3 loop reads CASSPGTEETQYF. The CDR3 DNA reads TGTGCCAGCAGCCCCGGGACGGAAGAGACCCAGTACTTC.

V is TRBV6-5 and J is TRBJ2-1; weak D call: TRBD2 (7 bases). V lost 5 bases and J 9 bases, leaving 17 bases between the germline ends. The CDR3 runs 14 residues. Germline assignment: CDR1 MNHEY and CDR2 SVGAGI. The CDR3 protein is CASSVGLGGGEQFF. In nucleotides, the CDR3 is TGTGCCAGCAGTGTCGGACTAGGAGGGGGTGAGCAGTTCTTC.

CDR3 sequence (DNA): TGTGCCAGCAGGCGGGGCGGGACAGGGCGAGGTCAGCCCCAGCATTTT. Protein sequence: CASRRGGTGRGQPQHF. The chain uses TRBV27 and TRBJ1-5, with 9 bases lining up with TRBD1. This CDR3 spans 16 amino acids. Germline CDR1 is MNHEY and CDR2 is SMNVEV (reference sequence). The ends lost 6 bases at V and 6 bases at J; junction bases unmatched: 12.

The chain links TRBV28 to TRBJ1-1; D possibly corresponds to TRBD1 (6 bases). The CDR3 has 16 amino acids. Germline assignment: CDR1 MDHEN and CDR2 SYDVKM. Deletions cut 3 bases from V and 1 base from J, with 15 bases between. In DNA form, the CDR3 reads TGTGCCAGCAGTTTGGGGGGGGGCACCCCGAACACTGAAGCTTTCTTT. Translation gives CASSLGGGTPNTEAFF.

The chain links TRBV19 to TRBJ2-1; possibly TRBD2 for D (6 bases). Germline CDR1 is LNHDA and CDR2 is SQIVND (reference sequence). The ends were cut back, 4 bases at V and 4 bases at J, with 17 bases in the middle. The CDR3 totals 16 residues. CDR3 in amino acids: CASSTSRDWLYNEQFF. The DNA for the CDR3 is TGTGCCAGTAGTACGAGCCGGGACTGGTTGTACAATGAGCAGTTCTTC.

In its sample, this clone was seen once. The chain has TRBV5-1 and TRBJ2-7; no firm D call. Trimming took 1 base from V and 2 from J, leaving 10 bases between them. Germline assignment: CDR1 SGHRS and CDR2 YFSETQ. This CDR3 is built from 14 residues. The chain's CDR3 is CASSLSVAAYEQYF. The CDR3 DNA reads TGCGCCAGCAGCTTGTCCGTGGCAGCCTACGAGCAGTACTTC.

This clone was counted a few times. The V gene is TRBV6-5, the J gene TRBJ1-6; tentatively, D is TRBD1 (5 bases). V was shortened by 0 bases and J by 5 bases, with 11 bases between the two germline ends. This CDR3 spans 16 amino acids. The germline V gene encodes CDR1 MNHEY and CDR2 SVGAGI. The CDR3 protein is CASSYSQGGDNSPLHF. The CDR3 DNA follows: TGTGCCAGCAGTTACTCGCAGGGAGGGGATAATTCACCCCTCCACTTT.

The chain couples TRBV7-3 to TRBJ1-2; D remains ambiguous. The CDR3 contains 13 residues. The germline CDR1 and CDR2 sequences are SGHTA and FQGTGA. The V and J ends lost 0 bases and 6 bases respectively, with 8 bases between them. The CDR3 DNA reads TGTGCCAGCAGCTTAACCGGGAGCCATGGCTACACCTTC. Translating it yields CASSLTGSHGYTF.

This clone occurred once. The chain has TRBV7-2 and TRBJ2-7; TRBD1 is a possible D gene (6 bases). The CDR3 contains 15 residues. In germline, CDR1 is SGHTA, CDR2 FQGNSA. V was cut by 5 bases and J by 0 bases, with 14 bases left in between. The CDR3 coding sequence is TGTGCCAGCAGCCCCCCCCGAGGGGGCTCCTACGAGCAGTACTTC. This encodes CASSPPRGGSYEQYF.

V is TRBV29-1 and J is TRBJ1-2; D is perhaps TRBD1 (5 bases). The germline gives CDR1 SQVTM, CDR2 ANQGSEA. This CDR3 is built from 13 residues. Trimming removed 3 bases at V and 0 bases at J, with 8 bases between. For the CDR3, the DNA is TGCAGCGTTGAGGGGCTTCCTAACTATGGCTACACCTTC. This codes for CSVEGLPNYGYTF. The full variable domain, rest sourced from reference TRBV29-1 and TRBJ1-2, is SAVISQKPSRDICQRGTSLTIQCQVDSQVTMMFWYRQQPGQSLTLIATANQGSEATYESGFVIDKFPISRPNLTFSTLTVSNMSPEDSSIYLCSVEGLPNYGYTFGSGTRLTVV.

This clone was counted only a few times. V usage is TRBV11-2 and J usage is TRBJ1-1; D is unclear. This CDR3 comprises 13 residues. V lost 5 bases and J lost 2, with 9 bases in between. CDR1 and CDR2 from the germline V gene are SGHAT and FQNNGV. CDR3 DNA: TGTGCCAGCAGCCAATTTCAAAACACTGAAGCTTTCTTT. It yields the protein CASSQFQNTEAFF.

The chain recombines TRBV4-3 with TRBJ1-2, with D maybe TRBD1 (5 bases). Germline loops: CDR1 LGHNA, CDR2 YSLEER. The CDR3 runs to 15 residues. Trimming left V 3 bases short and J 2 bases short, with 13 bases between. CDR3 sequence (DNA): TGCGCCAGCAGCCAGGCCTTCGGGGGGAACTATGGCTACACCTTC. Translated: CASSQAFGGNYGYTF.

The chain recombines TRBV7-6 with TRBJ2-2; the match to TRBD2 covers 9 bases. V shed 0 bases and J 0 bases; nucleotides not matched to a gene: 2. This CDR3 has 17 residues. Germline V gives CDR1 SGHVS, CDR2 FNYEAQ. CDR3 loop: CASSLALAGPNTGELFF. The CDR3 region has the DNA TGTGCCAGCAGCTTAGCCCTAGCGGGACCGAACACCGGGGAGCTGTTTTTT.

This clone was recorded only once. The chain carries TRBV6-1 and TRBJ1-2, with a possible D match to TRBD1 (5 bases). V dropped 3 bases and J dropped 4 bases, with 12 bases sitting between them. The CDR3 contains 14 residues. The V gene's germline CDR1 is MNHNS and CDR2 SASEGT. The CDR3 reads CASSEWGRSYGYTF. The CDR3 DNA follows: TGTGCCAGCAGTGAGTGGGGCAGGTCCTATGGCTACACCTTC.

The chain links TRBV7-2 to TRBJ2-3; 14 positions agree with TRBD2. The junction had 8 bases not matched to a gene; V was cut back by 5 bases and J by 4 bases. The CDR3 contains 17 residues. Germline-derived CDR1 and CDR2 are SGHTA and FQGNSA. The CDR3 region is CASSRGLAGVWSDTQYF. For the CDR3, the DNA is TGTGCCAGCAGCCGGGGACTAGCGGGAGTTTGGTCAGATACGCAGTATTTT.

CDR3 amino acids: CATSSLDRGLPGELFF. CDR3 nucleotides: TGTGCCACCAGCAGCTTGGACAGGGGGCTGCCCGGGGAGCTGTTTTTT. The chain is built from TRBV15 and TRBJ2-2; 11 bases map to TRBD1. V lost 3 bases, J lost 6 bases, and 6 bases stayed unmatched. CDR1 and CDR2 (germline): LNHNV, YYDKDF (reference sequence). This CDR3 is built from 16 residues.

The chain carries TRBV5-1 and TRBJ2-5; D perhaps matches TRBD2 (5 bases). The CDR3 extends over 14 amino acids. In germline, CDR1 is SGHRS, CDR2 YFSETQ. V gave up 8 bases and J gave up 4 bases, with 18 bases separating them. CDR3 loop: CARGLGENRETQYF. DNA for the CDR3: TGCGCCAGGGGTCTCGGGGAAAATCGAGAGACCCAGTACTTC.

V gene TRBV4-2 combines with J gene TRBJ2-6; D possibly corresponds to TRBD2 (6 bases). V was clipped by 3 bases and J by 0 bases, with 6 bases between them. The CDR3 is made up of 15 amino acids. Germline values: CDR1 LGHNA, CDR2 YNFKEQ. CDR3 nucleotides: TGTGCCAGCAGCCAGGAGGGCTCTGGGGCCAACGTCCTGACTTTC. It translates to CASSQEGSGANVLTF.

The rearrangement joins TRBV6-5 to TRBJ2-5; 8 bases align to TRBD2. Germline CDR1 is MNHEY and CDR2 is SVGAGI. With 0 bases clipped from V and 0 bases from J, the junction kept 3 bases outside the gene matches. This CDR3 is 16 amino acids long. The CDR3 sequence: CASSYSSGEYQETQYF. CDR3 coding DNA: TGTGCCAGCAGTTACTCTAGCGGGGAGTACCAAGAGACCCAGTACTTC.

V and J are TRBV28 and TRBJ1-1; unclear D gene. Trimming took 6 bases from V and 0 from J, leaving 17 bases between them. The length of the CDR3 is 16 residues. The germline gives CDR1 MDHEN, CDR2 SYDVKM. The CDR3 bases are TGTGCCAGCAGCCCCCGACTCGGACGGCTGAACACTGAAGCTTTCTTT. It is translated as CASSPRLGRLNTEAFF.

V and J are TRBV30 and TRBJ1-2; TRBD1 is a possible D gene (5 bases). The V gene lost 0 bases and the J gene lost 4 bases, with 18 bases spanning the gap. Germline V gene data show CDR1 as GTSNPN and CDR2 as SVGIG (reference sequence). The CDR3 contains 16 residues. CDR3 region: CAWSVRATAGGYGYTF. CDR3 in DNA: TGTGCCTGGAGTGTACGGGCGACAGCCGGGGGCTATGGCTACACCTTC. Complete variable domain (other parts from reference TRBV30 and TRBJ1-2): SQTIHQWPATLVQPVGSPLSLECTVEGTSNPNLYWYRQAAGRGLQLLFYSVGIGQISSEVPQNLSASRPQDRQFILSSKKLLLSDSGFYLCAWSVRATAGGYGYTFGSGTRLTVV.

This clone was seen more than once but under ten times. For the CDR3, the DNA is TGTGCCAGCAGCTTAGGGACTAGCGGGAGGAATGAGCAGTTCTTC. Translated, it gives CASSLGTSGRNEQFF. The chain couples TRBV7-9 to TRBJ2-1, with TRBD2 identical over 14 bases. The V segment lost 1 base and the J segment 7 bases; nucleotides outside the gene matches: 0. The germline V gene has CDR1 SEHNR and CDR2 FQNEAQ (reference sequence). The CDR3 sequence is 15 residues long.

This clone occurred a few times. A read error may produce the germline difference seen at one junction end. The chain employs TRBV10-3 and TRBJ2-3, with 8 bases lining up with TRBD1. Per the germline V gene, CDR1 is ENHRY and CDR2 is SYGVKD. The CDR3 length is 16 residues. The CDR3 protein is CASSYWTGSQQDTQYF. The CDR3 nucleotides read TGTGCCAGCAGTTACTGGACAGGGAGCCAACAAGATACGCAGTATTTT.

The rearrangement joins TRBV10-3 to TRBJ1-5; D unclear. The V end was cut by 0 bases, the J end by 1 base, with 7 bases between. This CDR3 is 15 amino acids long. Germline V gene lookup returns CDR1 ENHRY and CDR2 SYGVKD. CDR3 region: CAISESNESNQPQHF. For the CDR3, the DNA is TGTGCCATCAGTGAGTCGAACGAGAGCAATCAGCCCCAGCATTTT.

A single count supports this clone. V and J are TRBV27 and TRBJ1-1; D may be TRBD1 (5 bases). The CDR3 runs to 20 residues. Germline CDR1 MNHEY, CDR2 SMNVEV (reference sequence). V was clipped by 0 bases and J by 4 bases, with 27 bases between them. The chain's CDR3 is CASSLSVGVLGGRLVTEAFF. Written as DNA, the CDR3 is TGTGCCAGCAGTTTATCTGTCGGGGTATTGGGGGGTAGGCTGGTCACTGAAGCTTTCTTT.

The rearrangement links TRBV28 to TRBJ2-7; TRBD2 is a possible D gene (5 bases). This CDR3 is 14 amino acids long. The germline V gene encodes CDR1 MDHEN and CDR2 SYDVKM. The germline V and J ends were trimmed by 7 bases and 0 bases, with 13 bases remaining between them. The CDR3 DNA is TGTGCCAGCACCACGGACTGGAGCTCCTACGAGCAGTACTTC. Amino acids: CASTTDWSSYEQYF.

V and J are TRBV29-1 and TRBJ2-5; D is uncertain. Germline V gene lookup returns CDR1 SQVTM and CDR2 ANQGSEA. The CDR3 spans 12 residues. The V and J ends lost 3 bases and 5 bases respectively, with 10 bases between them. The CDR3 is CSVEEPGETQYF. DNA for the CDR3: TGCAGCGTTGAGGAACCGGGTGAGACCCAGTACTTC.

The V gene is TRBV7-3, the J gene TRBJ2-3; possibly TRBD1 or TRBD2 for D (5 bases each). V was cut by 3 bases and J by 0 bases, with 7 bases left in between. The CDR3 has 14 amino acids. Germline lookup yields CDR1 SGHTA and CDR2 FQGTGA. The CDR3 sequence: CASSLGPSTDTQYF. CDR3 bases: TGTGCCAGCAGCTTGGGACCGAGCACAGATACGCAGTATTTT.